The clone carrying this TCR beta chain was observed at least ten times. Both TRBC1 and TRBC2 were covered by a beta constant-region primer of two equimolar oligonucleotides. Four rounds of PCR amplified the ligated cDNA using nested alpha and beta constant-region primers plus SP2. TCRdb passed the UMI-ligation and nested PCR reads through MiXCR, listing each CDR3 protein once. This table holds over 100,000 distinct CDR3 sequences, around 35% found once. The data were taken from a study of naive and memory T cell subsets. Separate alpha and beta amplification began at the second PCR step. Germline loops: CDR1 LGHNA, CDR2 YNFKEQ. V was trimmed by 3 bases and J by 8 bases, leaving 8 bases between them. The CDR3 runs to 13 residues.

This sequence was found in a human donor in good health. The chain carries TRBV4-2 and TRBJ1-6; D not certain. The source material was central memory CD4+ T cells from blood. The CDR3 nucleotides read TGTGCCAGCAGCCAGGGCACCGATTCACCCCTCCACTTT. It codes for CASSQGTDSPLHF.